The text below deals with one T cell receptor beta chain. Generated by immunoSEQ multiplex PCR, the TCRdb table keeps only in-frame clones and is missing some. The table has approximately 200,000 clones, roughly 88% seen once. The record originates from a study of cytomegalovirus exposure and HLA in healthy donors. Separate from the roughly 710-subject first cohort, the roughly 120-subject validation cohort was the one that the donors belonged to. This CDR3 has 16 residues. The J segment lost 2 bases and the V segment lost 4 bases, leaving 8 bases of the junction unmatched. The germline V gene encodes CDR1 SGHRS and CDR2 YFSETQ.

The source of this sequence is a woman aged 18-29 years in good health and CMV-seronegative. Sequencing was carried out using PBMCs. The V and J genes are TRBV5-1 and TRBJ2-3, with 9 positions matching TRBD2. The DNA of the CDR3 is TGCGCCAGCAGCATCGCGGCGGGAGGGTTCACAGATACGCAGTATTTT. It yields the protein CASSIAAGGFTDTQYF.